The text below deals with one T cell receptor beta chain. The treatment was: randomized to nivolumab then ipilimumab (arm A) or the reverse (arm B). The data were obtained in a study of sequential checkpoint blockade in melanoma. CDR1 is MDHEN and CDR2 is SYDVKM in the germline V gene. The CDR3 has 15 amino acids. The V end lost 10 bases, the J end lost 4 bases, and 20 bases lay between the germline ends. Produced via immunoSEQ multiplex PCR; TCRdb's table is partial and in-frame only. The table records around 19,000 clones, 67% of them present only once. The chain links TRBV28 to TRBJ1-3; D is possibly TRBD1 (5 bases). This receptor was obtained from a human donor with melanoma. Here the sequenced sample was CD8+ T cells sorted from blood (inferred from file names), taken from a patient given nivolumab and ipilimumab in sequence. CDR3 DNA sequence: TGTGCCATTCAGCAGGGAATGACGGCGGGAAACACCATATATTTT. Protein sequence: CAIQQGMTAGNTIYF.